This TCR beta chain stems from a study of CXCR3-negative and CXCR3-positive naive CD8 T cells. The authors prepared UMI-labeled TRB cDNA libraries by 5' RACE. TCRdb re-called the 5' RACE reads; every CDR3 protein appears as one record, without DNA. The table lists 50,000 to 75,000 distinct CDR3 sequences. Per the germline V gene, CDR1 is LNHDA and CDR2 is SQIVND (reference sequence). The length of the CDR3 is 13 residues. In triplicate, each CD8+ T cell subset was sorted at roughly 330,000 cells per replicate. Sample: naive CXCR3- CD8+ T cells from blood. Specified subset: CD45RO-CCR7+CD27+CD95- naive CD8+ T cells lacking CXCR3 (TNR3-). This chain connects TRBV19 to TRBJ1-2; as DNA is missing, the TRBD1 call by TCRdb cannot be tested. The TCR originated in a human donor in good health. Some clones in this sample may be carry-over from other donors' samples. This CDR3 is CASMTGSGYGYTF. Full variable domain (rest looked up from reference TRBV19 and TRBJ1-2): DGGITQSPKYLFRKEGQNVTLSCEQNLNHDAMYWYRQDPGQGLRLIYYSQIVNDFQKGDIAEGYSVSREKKESFPLTVTSAQKNPTAFYLCASMTGSGYGYTFGSGTRLTVV.